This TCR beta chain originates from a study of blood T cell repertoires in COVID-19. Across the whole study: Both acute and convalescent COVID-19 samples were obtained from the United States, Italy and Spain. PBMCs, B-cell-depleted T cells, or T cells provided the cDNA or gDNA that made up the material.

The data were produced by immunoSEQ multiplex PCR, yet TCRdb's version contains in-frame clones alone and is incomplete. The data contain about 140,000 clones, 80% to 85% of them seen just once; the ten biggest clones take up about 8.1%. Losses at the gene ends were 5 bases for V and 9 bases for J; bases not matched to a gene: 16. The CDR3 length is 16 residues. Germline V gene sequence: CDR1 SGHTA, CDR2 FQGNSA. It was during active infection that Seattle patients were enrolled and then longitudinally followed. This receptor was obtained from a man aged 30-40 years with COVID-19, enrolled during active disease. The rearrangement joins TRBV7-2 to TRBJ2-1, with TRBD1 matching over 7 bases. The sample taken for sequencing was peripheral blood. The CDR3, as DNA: TGTGCCAGCAGCCATCTAGGGACAGAGCCCCCCGGTGAGCAGTTCTTC. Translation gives CASSHLGTEPPGEQFF.